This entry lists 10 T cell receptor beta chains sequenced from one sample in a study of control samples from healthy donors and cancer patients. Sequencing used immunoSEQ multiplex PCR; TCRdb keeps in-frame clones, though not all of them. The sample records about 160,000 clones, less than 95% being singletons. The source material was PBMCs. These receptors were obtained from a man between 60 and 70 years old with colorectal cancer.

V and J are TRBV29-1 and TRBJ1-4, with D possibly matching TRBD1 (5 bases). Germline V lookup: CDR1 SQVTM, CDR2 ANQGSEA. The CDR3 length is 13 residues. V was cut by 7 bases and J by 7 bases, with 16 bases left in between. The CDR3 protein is CSAGGTAGEKLFF. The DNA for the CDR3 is TGCAGCGCCGGGGGGACGGCCGGTGAAAAACTGTTTTTT.

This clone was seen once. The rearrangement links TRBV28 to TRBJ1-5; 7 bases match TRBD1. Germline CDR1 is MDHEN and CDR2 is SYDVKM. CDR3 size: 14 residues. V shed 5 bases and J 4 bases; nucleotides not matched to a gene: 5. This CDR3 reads CASSRRGPNQPQHF. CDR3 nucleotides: TGTGCCAGCAGTCGAAGGGGGCCGAATCAGCCCCAGCATTTT.

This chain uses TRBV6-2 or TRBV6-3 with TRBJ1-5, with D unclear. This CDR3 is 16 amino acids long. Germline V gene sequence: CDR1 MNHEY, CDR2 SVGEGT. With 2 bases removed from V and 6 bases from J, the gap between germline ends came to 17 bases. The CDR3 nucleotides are TGTGCCAGCAGTTACGGATCTCCCGGCCTAGGTCAGCCCCAGCATTTT. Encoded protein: CASSYGSPGLGQPQHF.

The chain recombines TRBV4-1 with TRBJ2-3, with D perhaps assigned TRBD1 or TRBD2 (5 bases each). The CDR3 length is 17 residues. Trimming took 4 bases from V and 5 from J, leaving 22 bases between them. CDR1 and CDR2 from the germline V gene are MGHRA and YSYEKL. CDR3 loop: CASSPPLSRGVGDTQYF. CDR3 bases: TGCGCCAGCAGCCCCCCACTGAGCCGGGGCGTGGGAGATACGCAGTATTTT.

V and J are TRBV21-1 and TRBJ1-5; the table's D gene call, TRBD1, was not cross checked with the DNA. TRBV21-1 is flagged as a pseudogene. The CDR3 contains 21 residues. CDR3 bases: TGTGCCAGCAGCAAGAGTTTCTCCTATGACTCGGGACAGAATAGCAATCAGCCCCAGCATTTT. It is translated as CASSKSFSYDSGQNSNQPQHF.

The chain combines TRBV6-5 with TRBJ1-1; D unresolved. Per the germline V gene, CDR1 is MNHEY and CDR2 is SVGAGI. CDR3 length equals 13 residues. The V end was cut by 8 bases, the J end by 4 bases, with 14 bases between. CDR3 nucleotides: TGTGCCAGCCTTCAGCTCCAGAGCACTGAAGCTTTCTTT. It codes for CASLQLQSTEAFF.

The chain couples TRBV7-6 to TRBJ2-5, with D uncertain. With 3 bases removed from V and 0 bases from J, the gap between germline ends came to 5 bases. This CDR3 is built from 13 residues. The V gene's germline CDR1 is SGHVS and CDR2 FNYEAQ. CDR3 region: CASSLGNQETQYF. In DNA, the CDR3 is TGTGCCAGCAGCTTGGGCAACCAAGAGACCCAGTACTTC.

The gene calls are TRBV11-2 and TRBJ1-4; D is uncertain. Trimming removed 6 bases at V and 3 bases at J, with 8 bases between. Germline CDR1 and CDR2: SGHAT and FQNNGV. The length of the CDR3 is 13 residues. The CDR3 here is CASSRPPNEKLFF. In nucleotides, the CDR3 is TGTGCCAGCAGTCGACCCCCTAATGAAAAACTGTTTTTT. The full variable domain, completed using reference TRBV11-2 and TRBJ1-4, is EAGVAQSPRYKIIEKRQSVAFWCNPISGHATLYWYQQILGQGPKLLIQFQNNGVVDDSQLPKDRFSAERLKGVDSTLKIQPAKLEDSAVYLCASSRPPNEKLFFGSGTQLSVL.

CDR3 nucleotide sequence: TGCGCCAGCAGCTTGGAGGCAGGGGGCGGTCAGCCCCAGCATTTT. Protein: CASSLEAGGGQPQHF. The chain recombines TRBV5-1 with TRBJ1-5, with 8 bases lining up with TRBD1. CDR3 length: 15 residues. CDR1 SGHRS and CDR2 YFSETQ come from the germline V gene. The V segment lost 0 bases and the J segment 6 bases; nucleotides outside the gene matches: 5.

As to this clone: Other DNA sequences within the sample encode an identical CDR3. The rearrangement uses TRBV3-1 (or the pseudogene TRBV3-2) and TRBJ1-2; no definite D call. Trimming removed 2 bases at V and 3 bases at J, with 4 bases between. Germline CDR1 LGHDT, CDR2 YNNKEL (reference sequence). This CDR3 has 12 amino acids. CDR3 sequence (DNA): TGTGCCAGCAGCCAACGGGACTATGGCTACACCTTC. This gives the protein CASSQRDYGYTF.